A single sample gave rise to the 16 T cell receptor beta chains below, sequenced in a study of shared T cell receptors in the human thymus. TCRdb's table, derived via immunoSEQ multiplex PCR, lists solely in-frame clones and lacks some. The sample lists 640,000 or so clones; around 87% were seen once. The sample also formed part of further work on human thymus T cells.

What was sequenced was thymocytes. These receptors were obtained from a boy in the first two years of life with a congenital heart defect.

The chain is built from TRBV19 and TRBJ2-1; maybe TRBD2 (6 bases). The CDR3 consists of 15 residues. V dropped 5 bases and J dropped 0 bases, with 11 bases sitting between them. Germline lookup yields CDR1 LNHDA and CDR2 SQIVND (reference sequence). The CDR3 region is CASSPTSISYNEQFF. The CDR3 DNA reads TGTGCCAGTAGTCCAACTAGCATCTCCTACAATGAGCAGTTCTTC.

The V gene is TRBV7-2, the J gene TRBJ2-1; maybe TRBD1 (6 bases). V lost 5 bases to trimming and J lost 8 bases, with 13 bases between them. CDR1 is SGHTA and CDR2 is FQGNSA in the germline V gene. The CDR3 consists of 13 residues. The CDR3 nucleotides are TGTGCCAGCAGCCTACAGGGCTTCCATGAGCAGTTCTTC. This encodes CASSLQGFHEQFF.

V gene TRBV9 combines with J gene TRBJ2-1; tentatively, D is TRBD2 (5 bases). V lost 2 bases, J lost 9 bases, and 12 bases lay in between. This CDR3 spans 13 amino acids. The germline V gene encodes CDR1 SGDLS and CDR2 YYNGEE. CDR3 loop: CASSVTGEGEQFF. The CDR3 DNA is TGTGCCAGCAGCGTGACGGGTGAGGGTGAGCAGTTCTTC. The entire variable domain, with the rest obtained from reference TRBV9 and TRBJ2-1, is as follows: DSGVTQTPKHLITATGQRVTLRCSPRSGDLSVYWYQQSLDQGLQFLIQYYNGEERAKGNILERFSAQQFPDLHSELNLSSLELGDSALYFCASSVTGEGEQFFGPGTRLTVL.

This chain connects TRBV5-4 to TRBJ2-3; 8 nucleotides match TRBD2. Germline lookup yields CDR1 SGHNT and CDR2 YYREEE (reference sequence). With 1 base clipped from V and 2 bases from J, the junction kept 3 bases outside the gene matches. The length of the CDR3 is 15 residues. The chain's CDR3 is CASSLTSGYTDTQYF. CDR3 bases: TGTGCCAGCAGCTTGACTAGCGGTTACACAGATACGCAGTATTTT.

V gene TRBV10-2 combines with J gene TRBJ1-4; D ambiguous. The V and J ends lost 4 bases and 8 bases respectively, with 14 bases between them. CDR1 is WSHSY, CDR2 SAAADI, per germline. The CDR3 is 14 amino acids. The CDR3 nucleotides read TGCGCCAGCAGTGGTGGGCCCGGCGGGGAAAAACTGTTTTTT. Its translation is CASSGGPGGEKLFF.

The chain recombines TRBV5-4 with TRBJ1-1; 9 nucleotides agree with TRBD1. V lost 3 bases to trimming and J lost 3 bases; unmatched junction nucleotides: 9. The CDR3 covers 16 residues. CDR1 is SGHNT and CDR2 is YYREEE in the germline V gene (reference sequence). The CDR3 nucleotides are TGTGCCAGCAGCTCCGGACAGGGGAGGTGGGACACTGAAGCTTTCTTT. Translating gives CASSSGQGRWDTEAFF.

This clone has just a few counts. The gene calls are TRBV19 and TRBJ2-7; D might be TRBD1 (5 bases). In germline, CDR1 is LNHDA, CDR2 SQIVND (reference sequence). This CDR3 is 14 amino acids long. Trimming took off 3 bases at V and 3 bases at J, with 12 bases between the two ends. The CDR3 DNA reads as TGTGCCAGTAGTATCCAGGGCTTTCTCTACGAGCAGTACTTC. This sequence encodes CASSIQGFLYEQYF.

The CDR3 DNA sequence: TGCGCCAGCAGTACGGGACAACCCTCAACTAATGAAAAACTGTTTTTT. It translates to CASSTGQPSTNEKLFF. V usage is TRBV5-1 and J usage is TRBJ1-4, with D possibly being TRBD1 (6 bases). CDR3 length equals 16 residues. V was clipped by 5 bases and J by 0 bases, with 14 bases between them. Germline V gene lookup returns CDR1 SGHRS and CDR2 YFSETQ.

The chain couples TRBV28 to TRBJ2-7; 7 bases align to TRBD1. V was pared by 5 bases and J by 3 bases, with 22 bases of the junction left unmatched. Germline values: CDR1 MDHEN, CDR2 SYDVKM. This CDR3 has 19 amino acids. In DNA, the CDR3 is TGTGCCAGCAGTCCTGGGGACAGCAAAGCCACCCTAAGAATCTACGAGCAGTACTTC. It is translated as CASSPGDSKATLRIYEQYF. Filled out from reference TRBV28 and TRBJ2-7, the complete variable domain reads DVKVTQSSRYLVKRTGEKVFLECVQDMDHENMFWYRQDPGLGLRLIYFSYDVKMKEKGDIPEGYSVSREKKERFSLILESASTNQTSMYLCASSPGDSKATLRIYEQYFGPGTRLTVT.

The genes are TRBV14 and TRBJ2-7; 8 nucleotides match TRBD2. J lost 2 bases, V lost 3 bases, and 0 bases had no gene match. The CDR3 has 13 amino acids. Germline lookup yields CDR1 SGHDN and CDR2 FVKESK. Written as DNA, the CDR3 is TGTGCCAGCAGCCAGCGGGGGGCCTACGAGCAGTACTTC. The encoded protein is CASSQRGAYEQYF. Based on the CDR3 plus reference TRBV14 and TRBJ2-7, the full variable domain is EAGVTQFPSHSVIEKGQTVTLRCDPISGHDNLYWYRRVMGKEIKFLLHFVKESKQDESGMPNNRFLAERTGGTYSTLKVQPAELEDSGVYFCASSQRGAYEQYFGPGTRLTVT.

The chain combines TRBV6-1 with TRBJ2-7; 7 bases agree with TRBD2. The CDR3 contains 11 residues. CDR1 and CDR2 from the germline V gene are MNHNS and SASEGT. V dropped 8 bases and J dropped 13; count of bases not matched to a gene: 11. The CDR3 nucleotides read TGTGCCAGCTCGGGACTACTGATAACATACTTC. Translating gives CASSGLLITYF.

The chain links TRBV4-3 to TRBJ2-7; 7 bases line up with TRBD1. The CDR3 runs to 14 residues. Germline values: CDR1 LGHNA, CDR2 YSLEER. V was clipped by 5 bases and J by 3 bases; unmatched bases: 7. The CDR3 coding sequence is TGCGCCAGCAGCTCCCGGACAGGAAGCTACGAGCAGTACTTC. The encoded protein is CASSSRTGSYEQYF.

The V gene is TRBV19, the J gene TRBJ2-7; 7 positions agree with TRBD1. The CDR3 is 13 residues long. Germline V CDR1 and CDR2: LNHDA, SQIVND (reference sequence). Unmatched junction bases numbered 5, after V lost 7 bases and J lost 2 bases. As DNA, the CDR3 is TGTGCCAGTAAAATCCAGGGGGCCTACGAGCAGTACTTC. Translation: CASKIQGAYEQYF. The full variable domain, in which reference TRBV19 and TRBJ2-7 provide the parts outside the CDR3, is DGGITQSPKYLFRKEGQNVTLSCEQNLNHDAMYWYRQDPGQGLRLIYYSQIVNDFQKGDIAEGYSVSREKKESFPLTVTSAQKNPTAFYLCASKIQGAYEQYFGPGTRLTVT.

This sequence joins TRBV28 and TRBJ2-7, with 8 positions matching TRBD1. Looked up from germline, CDR1 is MDHEN and CDR2 is SYDVKM. The CDR3 length is 15 residues. With V trimmed by 4 bases and J by 2 bases, 7 bases remained unmatched. The DNA for the CDR3 is TGTGCCAGCAGTTACTTCAGGGGGCCACCCTACGAGCAGTACTTC. It yields the protein CASSYFRGPPYEQYF. The full variable domain, with the rest looked up from reference TRBV28 and TRBJ2-7, is DVKVTQSSRYLVKRTGEKVFLECVQDMDHENMFWYRQDPGLGLRLIYFSYDVKMKEKGDIPEGYSVSREKKERFSLILESASTNQTSMYLCASSYFRGPPYEQYFGPGTRLTVT.

This sequence joins TRBV5-6 and TRBJ1-4; TRBD1 might be the D (5 bases). Germline V gene lookup returns CDR1 SGHDT and CDR2 YYEEEE. The germline V and J ends were trimmed by 4 bases and 6 bases, with 13 bases remaining between them. CDR3 size: 14 residues. CDR3 sequence: CASSGDSAHEKLFF. CDR3 bases: TGTGCCAGCAGCGGGGACTCAGCGCATGAAAAACTGTTTTTT. The entire variable domain, with the rest obtained from reference TRBV5-6 and TRBJ1-4, is as follows: DAGVTQSPTHLIKTRGQQVTLRCSPKSGHDTVSWYQQALGQGPQFIFQYYEEEERQRGNFPDRFSGHQFPNYSSELNVNALLLGDSALYLCASSGDSAHEKLFFGSGTQLSVL.

This clone appeared a single time. The chain joins TRBV28 to TRBJ2-6; 7 bases match TRBD2. CDR3 length: 15 amino acids. The junction had 2 bases not matched to a gene; V was cut back by 3 bases and J by 3 bases. CDR1 MDHEN and CDR2 SYDVKM come from the germline V gene. CDR3 bases: TGTGCCAGCAGTTTCGCGGGGGATGGGGCCAACGTCCTGACTTTC. Its translation: CASSFAGDGANVLTF.